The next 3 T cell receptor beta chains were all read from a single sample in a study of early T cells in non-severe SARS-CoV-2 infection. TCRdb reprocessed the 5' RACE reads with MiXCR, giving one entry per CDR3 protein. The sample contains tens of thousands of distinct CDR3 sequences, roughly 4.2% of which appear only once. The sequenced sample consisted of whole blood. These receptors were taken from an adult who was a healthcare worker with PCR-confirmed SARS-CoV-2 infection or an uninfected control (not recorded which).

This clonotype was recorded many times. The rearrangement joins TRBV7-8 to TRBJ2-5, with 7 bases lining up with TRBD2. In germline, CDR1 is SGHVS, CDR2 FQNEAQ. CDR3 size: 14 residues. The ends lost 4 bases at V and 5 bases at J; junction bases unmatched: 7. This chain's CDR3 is CASSSGGISETQYF. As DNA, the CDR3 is TGTGCCAGCAGCTCCGGGGGGATTAGTGAGACCCAGTACTTC.

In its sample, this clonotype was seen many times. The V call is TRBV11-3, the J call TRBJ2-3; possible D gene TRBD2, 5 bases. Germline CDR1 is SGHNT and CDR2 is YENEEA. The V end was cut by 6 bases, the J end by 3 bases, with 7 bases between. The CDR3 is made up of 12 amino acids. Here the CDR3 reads CASSTRTDTQYF. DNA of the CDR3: TGTGCCAGCAGTACTAGGACAGATACGCAGTATTTT.

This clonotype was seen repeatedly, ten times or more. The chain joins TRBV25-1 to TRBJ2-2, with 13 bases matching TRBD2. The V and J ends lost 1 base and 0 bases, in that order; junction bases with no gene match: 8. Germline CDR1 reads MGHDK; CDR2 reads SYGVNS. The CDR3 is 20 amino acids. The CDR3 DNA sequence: TGTGCCAGCAGTGAATTCGGGACTAGCGGGATTTCTTCGAACACCGGGGAGCTGTTTTTT. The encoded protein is CASSEFGTSGISSNTGELFF.